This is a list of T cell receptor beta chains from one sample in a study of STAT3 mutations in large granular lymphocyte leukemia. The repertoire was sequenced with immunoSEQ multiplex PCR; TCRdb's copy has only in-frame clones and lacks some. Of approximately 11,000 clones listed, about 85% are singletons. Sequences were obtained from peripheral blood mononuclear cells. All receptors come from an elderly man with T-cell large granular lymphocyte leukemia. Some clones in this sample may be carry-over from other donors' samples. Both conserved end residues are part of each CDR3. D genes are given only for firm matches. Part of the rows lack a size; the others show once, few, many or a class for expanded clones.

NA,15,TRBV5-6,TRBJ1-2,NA,TGTGCCAGCAGCTTGGCGCAGGCGCGGGTCTATGGCTACACCTTC,CASSLAQARVYGYTF
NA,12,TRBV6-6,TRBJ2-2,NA,TGTGCCAGCAGTTTCAACACCGGGGAGCTGTTTTTT,CASSFNTGELFF
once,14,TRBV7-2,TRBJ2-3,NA,TGTGCCAGCAGCTTATTATGGTCGTCGGATACGCAGTATTTT,CASSLLWSSDTQYF
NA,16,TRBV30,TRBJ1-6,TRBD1,TGTGCCTGGAGTCGCAGGGGACAGCCGGAGAATTCACCCCTCCACTTT,CAWSRRGQPENSPLHF
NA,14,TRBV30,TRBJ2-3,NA,TGTGCCTGGAGTGTCTTTTGGCCCCCAGATACGCAGTATTTT,CAWSVFWPPDTQYF
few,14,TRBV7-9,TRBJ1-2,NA,TGTGCCAGCAGCTTGGGGAGTGAGGGAGGAGGCTACACCTTC,CASSLGSEGGGYTF
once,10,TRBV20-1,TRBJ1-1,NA,TGCAGTGCTTTCGTGACTGAAGCTTTCTTT,CSAFVTEAFF
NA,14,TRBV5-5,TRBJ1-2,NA,TGTGCCAGCAGCTTGGGGGCAGGGCTTCGTGGCTACACCTTC,CASSLGAGLRGYTF
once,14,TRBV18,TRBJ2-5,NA,TGTGCCAGCTCACCCACGGGCGTGGGAGAGACCCAGTACTTC,CASSPTGVGETQYF
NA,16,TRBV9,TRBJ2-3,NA,TGTGCCAGCAGCTCCCGTAACGGGGACTGGGCAGATACGCAGTATTTT,CASSSRNGDWADTQYF
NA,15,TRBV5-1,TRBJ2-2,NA,TGCGCCAGTCTCCCTCTTGGGGGCCACACCGGGGAGCTGTTTTTT,CASLPLGGHTGELFF
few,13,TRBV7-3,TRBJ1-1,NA,TGTGCCAGCAGCTTAATGTTGAACACTGAAGCTTTCTTT,CASSLMLNTEAFF
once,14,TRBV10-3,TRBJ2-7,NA,TGTGCCATCAGGGATCGATCGCACTCCTACGAGCAGTACTTC,CAIRDRSHSYEQYF
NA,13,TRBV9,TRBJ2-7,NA,TGTGCCAGCAGCGTAGCCCAGCGTAGGGAGCAGTACTTC,CASSVAQRREQYF
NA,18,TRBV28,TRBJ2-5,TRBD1,TGTGCCAGCAGCGTACCAATCCCTTGGGACAGCGTACAAGAGACCCAGTACTTC,CASSVPIPWDSVQETQYF
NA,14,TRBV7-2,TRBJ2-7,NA,TGTGCCAGCAGCTTAGCGGCAGCATACTACGAGCAGTACTTC,CASSLAAAYYEQYF
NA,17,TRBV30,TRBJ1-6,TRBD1,TGTGCCTGGAGTGGAGGGGACAGGGGGTTTCGCAATTCACCCCTCCACTTT,CAWSGGDRGFRNSPLHF
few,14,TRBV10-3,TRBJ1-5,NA,TGTGCCATCAGTGAGGGACACAGCAATCAGCCCCAGCATTTT,CAISEGHSNQPQHF
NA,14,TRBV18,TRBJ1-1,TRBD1,TGTGCCAGCTCACCGGGACAGGGAGCCACTGAAGCTTTCTTT,CASSPGQGATEAFF
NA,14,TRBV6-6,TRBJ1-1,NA,TGTGCCAGCACCCCCGGCTCCCCGAACACTGAAGCTTTCTTT,CASTPGSPNTEAFF
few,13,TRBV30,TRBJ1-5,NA,TGTGCCTGGAGTCCTGGGACGGGTCAGCCCCAGCATTTT,CAWSPGTGQPQHF
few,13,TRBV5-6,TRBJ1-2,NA,TGTGCCAGCAGATACGGGGCGGACTATGGCTACACCTTC,CASRYGADYGYTF
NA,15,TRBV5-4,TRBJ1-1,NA,TGTGCCAGCAGAGGAGGAGGGCCCCTGAACACTGAAGCTTTCTTT,CASRGGGPLNTEAFF
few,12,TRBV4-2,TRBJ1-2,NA,TGTGCCAGCAGCGGAACTAGGTCTGGCTACACCTTC,CASSGTRSGYTF
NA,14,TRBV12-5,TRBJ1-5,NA,TGTGCTAGTGGTCTCGGACAGCCCAATCAGCCCCAGCATTTT,CASGLGQPNQPQHF
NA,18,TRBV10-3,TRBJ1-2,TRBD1,TGTGCCATCAGTGAGAAGTCCGGGACAGGGCTTTCTAACTATGGCTACACCTTC,CAISEKSGTGLSNYGYTF
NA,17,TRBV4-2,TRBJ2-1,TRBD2,TGTGCCAGCAGCCAAGTCTCGACAGCGGGGGGGCCCGCTGAGCAGTTCTTC,CASSQVSTAGGPAEQFF
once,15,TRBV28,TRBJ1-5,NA,TGTGCCAGCGATGATCTTCAGTCTAGCAATCAGCCCCAGCATTTT,CASDDLQSSNQPQHF
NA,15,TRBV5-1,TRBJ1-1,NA,TGCGCCAGCAGCCCGACTCAGGGTGCTGTCACTGAAGCTTTCTTT,CASSPTQGAVTEAFF
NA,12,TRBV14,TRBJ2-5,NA,TGTGCCAGCAGCCAAGTTAAAGAGACCCAGTACTTC,CASSQVKETQYF
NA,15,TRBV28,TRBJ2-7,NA,TGTGCCAGCACCCTGGGGGGGCCAGGTCTCGGCGAGCAGTACTTC,CASTLGGPGLGEQYF
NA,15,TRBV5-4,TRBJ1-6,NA,TGTGCCAGCAGCCCCGCCAGGGGATGGAATTCACCCCTCCACTTT,CASSPARGWNSPLHF
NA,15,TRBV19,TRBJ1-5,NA,TGTGCCAGTAAACGGACAGTTCTTAGCAATCAGCCCCAGCATTTT,CASKRTVLSNQPQHF
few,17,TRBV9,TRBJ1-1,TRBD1,TGTGCCAGCAGCACTGGGATGACAGGGGGCGGGGGCACTGAAGCTTTCTTT,CASSTGMTGGGGTEAFF
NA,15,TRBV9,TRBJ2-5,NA,TGTGCCAGCAGCGTAGCGACGGGGGCTCAAGAGACCCAGTACTTC,CASSVATGAQETQYF
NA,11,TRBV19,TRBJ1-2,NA,TGTGCCAGTTCGACAGTCTATGGCTACACCTTC,CASSTVYGYTF
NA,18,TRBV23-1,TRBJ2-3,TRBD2,TGCGCCAGCAACCACGGGGGGGAGCGGGGAATGGTGAAGGATACGCAGTATTTT,CASNHGGERGMVKDTQYF
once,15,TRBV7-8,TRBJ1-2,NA,TGTGCCAGCAGCCCGGATACGCTACAGGGTCGGGGCTACACCTTC,CASSPDTLQGRGYTF
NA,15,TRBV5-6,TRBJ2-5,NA,TGTGCCAGCAGCCGATACCGACTAGGGGAAGAGACCCAGTACTTC,CASSRYRLGEETQYF
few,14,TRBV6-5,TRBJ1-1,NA,TGTGCCAGCAGTTACTCGCATGGGACGCTGAATGCTTTCTTT,CASSYSHGTLNAFF
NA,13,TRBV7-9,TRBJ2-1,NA,TGTGCCAGCAGCGTCGACCCGGCGAGTGAGCAGTTCTTC,CASSVDPASEQFF
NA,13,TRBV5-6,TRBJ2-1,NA,TGTGCCAGCAGCCACTCCGGGACACCGAGGAAGTTCTTC,CASSHSGTPRKFF
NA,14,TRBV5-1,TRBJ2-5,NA,TGCGCCAGCAGCTCCCCAGGGGTCGGGGAGACCCAGTACTTC,CASSSPGVGETQYF
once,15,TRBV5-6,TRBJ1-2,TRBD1,TGTGCCAGCAGCTTTAGGGACAGGGGGCGTTATGGCTACACCTTC,CASSFRDRGRYGYTF
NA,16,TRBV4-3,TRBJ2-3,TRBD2,TGCGCCAGCAGCCTCTTTGGCGGGGCGGGGGCAGATACGCAGTATTTT,CASSLFGGAGADTQYF
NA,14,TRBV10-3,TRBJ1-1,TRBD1,TGTGCCATTAGCCGGGACAGGGATGGCACTGAAGCTTTCTTT,CAISRDRDGTEAFF
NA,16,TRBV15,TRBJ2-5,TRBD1,TGTGCCACCAGCCAAAGGACAGGGTCCTTCCAAGAGACCCAGTACTTC,CATSQRTGSFQETQYF
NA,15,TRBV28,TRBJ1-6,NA,TGTGCCAGCGCCGTAAGGTCGAGCTATAATTCACCCCTCCACTTT,CASAVRSSYNSPLHF
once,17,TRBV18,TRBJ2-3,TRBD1,TGTGCCAGCTCACCAGTCCCTAACAGGGGGAGGACAGATACGCAGTATTTT,CASSPVPNRGRTDTQYF
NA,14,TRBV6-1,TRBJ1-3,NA,TGTGCCAGCAGTGATGGGTTCTCTGGAAACACCATATATTTT,CASSDGFSGNTIYF
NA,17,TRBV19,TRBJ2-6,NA,TGTGCCAGTAGTATTAGGAGGGGATGGGCTGGGGCCAACGTCCTGACTTTC,CASSIRRGWAGANVLTF